This T cell receptor beta chain originates from a study of blood T cells in healthy people across ages. With 2 bases removed from V and 3 bases from J, the gap between germline ends came to 11 bases. Germline loops: CDR1 MGHRA, CDR2 YSYEKL. The CDR3 has 15 residues. This clonotype turned up a few times. Alongside a J-beta primer mix, a sample-barcoded 5' primer served in a second PCR lasting about 6 to 12 cycles. TCRdb independently ran MiXCR on the 5' RACE reads; one entry per CDR3 protein. The repertoire consists of over a million distinct CDR3 sequences, with 42% occurring once and the leading ten covering less than 8%.

The sequenced sample was blood. The TCR was taken from a woman aged 18-30 years in good health. The rearrangement uses TRBV4-1 and TRBJ1-5; D might be TRBD1 (5 bases). The CDR3 DNA is TGCGCCAGCAGCCAACTTCTGGGGGACAATCAGCCCCAGCATTTT. This translates into CASSQLLGDNQPQHF.